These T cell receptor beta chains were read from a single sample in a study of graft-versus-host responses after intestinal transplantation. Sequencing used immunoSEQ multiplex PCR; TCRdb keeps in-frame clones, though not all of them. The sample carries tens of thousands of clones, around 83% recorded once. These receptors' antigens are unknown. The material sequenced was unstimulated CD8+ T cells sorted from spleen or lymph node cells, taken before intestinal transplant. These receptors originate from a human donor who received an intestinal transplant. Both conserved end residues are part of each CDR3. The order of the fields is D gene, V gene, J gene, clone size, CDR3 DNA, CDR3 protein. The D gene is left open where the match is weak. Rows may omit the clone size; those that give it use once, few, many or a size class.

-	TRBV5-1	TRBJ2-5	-	TGCGCCAGCAGCCCTACTGGAGAGACCCAGTACTTC	CASSPTGETQYF
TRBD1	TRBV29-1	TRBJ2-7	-	TGCAGCGTTGTCCCCAGGACAGGGGCCTACGAGCAGTACTTC	CSVVPRTGAYEQYF
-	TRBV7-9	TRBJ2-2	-	TGTGCCAGTCCAGGGGAGAACACCGGGGAGCTGTTTTTT	CASPGENTGELFF
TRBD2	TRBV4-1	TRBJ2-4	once	TGCGCCAGCAGCCCTGTTGGAGCGGGACGATCCAAAAACATTCAGTACTTC	CASSPVGAGRSKNIQYF
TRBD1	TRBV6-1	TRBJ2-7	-	TGTGCCAGCAGTCCCACAGGGGGCGAGCAGTACTTC	CASSPTGGEQYF
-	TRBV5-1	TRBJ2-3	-	TGCGCCAGCAGCAGGGACGGAGCTAGCACAGATACGCAGTATTTT	CASSRDGASTDTQYF
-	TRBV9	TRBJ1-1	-	TGTGCCAGCAGCGCTCAAACTGAAGCTTTCTTT	CASSAQTEAFF
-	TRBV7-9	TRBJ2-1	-	TGTGCCAGCAGCTTAGATAAGGGGGGTAATGAGCAGTTCTTC	CASSLDKGGNEQFF
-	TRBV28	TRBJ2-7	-	TGTGCCAGCAGTTCCGCCAGAAACTACGAGCAGTACTTC	CASSSARNYEQYF
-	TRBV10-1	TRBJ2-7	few	TGCGCCAGCAGTAACCTCACGACTCTGTCTAGCTACGAGCAGTACTTC	CASSNLTTLSSYEQYF
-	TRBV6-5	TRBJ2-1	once	TGTGCCAGCGGAAAACAGGGCTTTCGAAGGAATGAGCAGTTCTTC	CASGKQGFRRNEQFF
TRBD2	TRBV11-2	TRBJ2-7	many	TGTGCCAGCAGCTTAGGGACTAGCGGGACCGAGCAGTACTTC	CASSLGTSGTEQYF
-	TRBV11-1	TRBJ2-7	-	TGTGCCAGCAGCTCCACCCTCACAGGCTACGAGCAGTACTTC	CASSSTLTGYEQYF
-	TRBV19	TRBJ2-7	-	TGTGCCAGTAGTATAGCGGGGTACGAGCAGTACTTC	CASSIAGYEQYF
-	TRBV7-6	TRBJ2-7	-	TGTGCCAGCAGCCCTAAAGTGGGGCCGGGGGTATACGAGCAGTACTTC	CASSPKVGPGVYEQYF
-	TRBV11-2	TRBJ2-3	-	TGTGCCAGCAGCTTAGTTGGGGGGCCGTCCACAGATACGCAGTATTTT	CASSLVGGPSTDTQYF
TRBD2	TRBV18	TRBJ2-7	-	TGTGCCAGCTCACCACTAGCGGGCACCTACGAGCAGTACTTC	CASSPLAGTYEQYF
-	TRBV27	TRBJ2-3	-	TGTGCCAGCAGTTTAAAACGAAATCAACTAGATACGCAGTATTTT	CASSLKRNQLDTQYF
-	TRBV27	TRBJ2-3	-	TGTGCCAGCAGTTTATATATAGGAGGCACAGATACGCAGTATTTT	CASSLYIGGTDTQYF
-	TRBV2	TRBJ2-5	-	TGTGCCAGCAGTGAACAGCCGGGCCCCCAAGAGACCCAGTACTTC	CASSEQPGPQETQYF
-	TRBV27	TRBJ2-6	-	TGTGCCACTTCGGGCCACTCTGGGGCCAACGTCCTGACTTTC	CATSGHSGANVLTF
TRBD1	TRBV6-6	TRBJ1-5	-	TGTGCCAGCAGCTCCGGACAGGGGCATCAGCCCCAGCATTTT	CASSSGQGHQPQHF
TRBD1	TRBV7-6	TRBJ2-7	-	TGTGCCAGCAGACGCGGACAGGGGAGCTCCTACGAGCAGTACTTC	CASRRGQGSSYEQYF
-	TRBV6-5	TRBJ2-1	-	TGTGCCAGCAGTTCCTCCCACTGGGGTGAGCAGTTCTTC	CASSSSHWGEQFF
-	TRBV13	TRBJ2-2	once	TGTGCCAGCAGGCCCTCAGACGCCGGGGAGCTGTTTTTT	CASRPSDAGELFF
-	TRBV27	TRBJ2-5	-	TGTGCCAGCAGTCCACGTAGCGGATATGGTGTTTTTAGAGAGACCCAGTACTTC	CASSPRSGYGVFRETQYF